What follows are 23 T cell receptor beta chains derived from one specimen sequenced in a study of blood T cell repertoires in COVID-19. Sequencing was performed with immunoSEQ multiplex PCR; in TCRdb, only in-frame clones are kept and a portion is missing. The sample consists of approximately 460,000 clones, about 91% of them appearing once. What was sequenced was peripheral blood. The source of these receptors is a man aged 18-30 years with COVID-19, enrolled during active disease.

The rearrangement links TRBV27 to TRBJ1-1; weak D call: TRBD1 (5 bases). From germline, CDR1 is MNHEY and CDR2 SMNVEV (reference sequence). The CDR3 is 13 amino acids. Trimming removed 8 bases from V and 1 base from J, with 11 bases in between. CDR3 in DNA: TGTGCCAGCGGGGCGTGGGGGAACACTGAAGCTTTCTTT. It specifies CASGAWGNTEAFF.

The chain uses TRBV12-3 or TRBV12-4 and TRBJ1-2; D not resolved. There are 12 residues in the CDR3. V was cut by 8 bases and J by 5 bases, with 12 bases left in between. The CDR3 region has the DNA TGTGCCAGCTATTTACCACAATATGGCTACACCTTC. Translation gives CASYLPQYGYTF.

The genes are TRBV29-1 and TRBJ1-6; 8 nucleotides line up with TRBD1. Trimming cost V 6 bases and J 7 bases; bases outside gene matches: 5. CDR1 is SQVTM, CDR2 ANQGSEA, per germline. CDR3 length: 13 amino acids. CDR3 residues: CSVGDRSNSPLHF. The CDR3 DNA is TGCAGCGTGGGGGACAGGTCGAATTCACCCCTCCACTTT.

The chain uses TRBV24-1 and TRBJ2-3; TRBD2 aligns across 14 bases. Germline trimming cut 4 bases from V and 6 bases from J; bases unmatched to any gene: 5. The germline V gene has CDR1 KGHDR and CDR2 SFDVKD. The CDR3 contains 16 residues. This chain's CDR3 is CATSDLGLAGADTQYF. The CDR3 region has the DNA TGTGCCACCAGTGACCTGGGACTAGCGGGAGCGGATACGCAGTATTTT.

The rearrangement uses TRBV6-5 and TRBJ1-2, with D possibly TRBD1 on 5 matching bases. The CDR3 length is 12 residues. Germline loops: CDR1 MNHEY, CDR2 SVGAGI. V was shortened by 6 bases and J by 7 bases, with 12 bases between the two germline ends. The CDR3 region is CASSGPRGGYTF. The CDR3 nucleotides are TGTGCCAGCAGCGGCCCAAGGGGTGGCTACACCTTC.

V and J are TRBV7-8 and TRBJ1-4; TRBD1 agrees at 8 bases. CDR3 size: 14 residues. The ends lost 6 bases at V and 3 bases at J; junction bases unmatched: 3. In germline, CDR1 is SGHVS, CDR2 FQNEAQ. CDR3 sequence reads: CASRLRGPNEKLFF. In DNA, the CDR3 is TGTGCCAGCAGGCTCAGGGGGCCTAATGAAAAACTGTTTTTT.

Written as DNA, the CDR3 is TGTGCCAGCAGCAGCTTAGCGGGGGAGATAAATTACGAGCAGTACTTC. Its translation: CASSSLAGEINYEQYF. The J gene is TRBJ2-7, the V gene TRBV13; 9 nucleotides align to TRBD2. Germline loops: CDR1 PRHDT, CDR2 FYEKMQ (reference sequence). CDR3 length: 16 amino acids. Germline trimming cut 5 bases from V and 4 bases from J; bases unmatched to any gene: 12.

This clone was recorded only once. The chain recombines TRBV2 with TRBJ1-2; 7 nucleotides agree with TRBD1. CDR1 SNHLY and CDR2 FYNNEI come from the germline V gene. This CDR3 has 12 residues. V was clipped by 8 bases and J by 6 bases; unmatched bases: 6. This chain's CDR3 is CASQGVRDGYTF. The DNA for the CDR3 is TGTGCCAGCCAGGGGGTCAGGGATGGCTACACCTTC.

The chain couples TRBV29-1 to TRBJ2-1, with 10 bases aligning to TRBD2. Trimming cost V 4 bases and J 8 bases; bases outside gene matches: 5. The germline V gene has CDR1 SQVTM and CDR2 ANQGSEA. The CDR3 spans 13 residues. CDR3 sequence (DNA): TGCAGCGTTGCGGGACTAGCGACTGATGAGCAGTTCTTC. Its protein product is CSVAGLATDEQFF.

In this sample, this clone turned up a few times. The chain combines TRBV29-1 with TRBJ1-2; TRBD1 matches at 9 bases. Germline lookup yields CDR1 SQVTM and CDR2 ANQGSEA. The junction had 4 bases not matched to a gene; V was cut back by 6 bases and J by 2 bases. This CDR3 region has 13 residues. CDR3 bases: TGCAGCGTCCGACAGGGGGAAAACTATGGCTACACCTTC. This codes for CSVRQGENYGYTF.

The chain is built from TRBV7-2 and TRBJ2-3; TRBD2 matches at 9 bases. Germline lookup yields CDR1 SGHTA and CDR2 FQGNSA. CDR3 length equals 16 residues. J lost 2 bases, V lost 1 base, and 4 bases had no gene match. The CDR3 bases are TGTGCCAGCAGCTTAGGAGCGGGGGGAGCCACAGATACGCAGTATTTT. This translates into CASSLGAGGATDTQYF.

J is TRBJ1-1 and V is TRBV6-5, with a tentative D call TRBD1 (6 bases). The CDR3 runs 13 residues. Germline loops: CDR1 MNHEY, CDR2 SVGAGI. The V gene lost 7 bases and the J gene lost 5 bases, with 14 bases spanning the gap. This CDR3 reads CASTMGGRTEAFF. In nucleotides, the CDR3 is TGTGCCAGCACCATGGGGGGGCGAACTGAAGCTTTCTTT.

This sequence joins TRBV4-1 and TRBJ1-6, with TRBD1 matching 7 bases. CDR1 and CDR2 from the germline V gene are MGHRA and YSYEKL. Trimming at V came to 0 bases and at J to 5 bases, leaving 4 bases not matched to a gene. This CDR3 is built from 16 residues. The CDR3 loop is CASSQEGQANNSPLHF. CDR3 coding DNA: TGCGCCAGCAGCCAAGAAGGACAGGCAAATAATTCACCCCTCCACTTT.

This clone turned up a few times. The chain recombines TRBV9 with TRBJ2-7, with 10 bases lining up with TRBD1. Germline loops: CDR1 SGDLS, CDR2 YYNGEE. CDR3 length: 13 amino acids. V dropped 8 bases and J dropped 4; count of bases not matched to a gene: 6. The CDR3 sequence: CASSPGQGYEQYF. As DNA, the CDR3 is TGTGCCAGTTCCCCGGGACAGGGGTACGAGCAGTACTTC.

The chain uses TRBV19 and TRBJ1-6; 8 bases match TRBD1. This CDR3 region has 14 residues. Germline lookup yields CDR1 LNHDA and CDR2 SQIVND (reference sequence). Trimming cost V 4 bases and J 9 bases; bases outside gene matches: 5. CDR3 region: CASSTGQGGSPLHF. Here the CDR3 DNA reads TGTGCCAGTAGTACCGGACAGGGAGGTTCACCCCTCCACTTT.

The genes are TRBV5-4 and TRBJ1-1; 7 bases map to TRBD1. V lost 1 base, J lost 5 bases, and 8 bases stayed unmatched. The length of the CDR3 is 15 residues. CDR1 is SGHNT, CDR2 YYREEE, per germline (reference sequence). The CDR3 DNA follows: TGTGCCAGCAGCTTGAGTCAGGGGGTGGATACTGAAGCTTTCTTT. It yields the protein CASSLSQGVDTEAFF.

The V gene is TRBV5-6, the J gene TRBJ2-7; D is possibly TRBD2 (7 bases). The V and J ends lost 0 bases and 2 bases respectively, with 9 bases between them. This CDR3 contains 14 residues. Germline V gene lookup returns CDR1 SGHDT and CDR2 YYEEEE. The CDR3 DNA reads as TGTGCCAGCAGCTTGGTAGGGGGGGCCTACGAGCAGTACTTC. It yields the protein CASSLVGGAYEQYF.

The J gene is TRBJ1-6, the V gene TRBV9; no reliable D call. The CDR3 covers 16 residues. The germline V gene has CDR1 SGDLS and CDR2 YYNGEE. The germline V and J ends were trimmed by 0 bases and 9 bases, with 16 bases remaining between them. CDR3 nucleotide sequence: TGTGCCAGCAGCGTAGAAGGCAGGCCTGCAAGTTCACCCCTCCACTTT. Its protein is CASSVEGRPASSPLHF.

The chain has TRBV7-8 and TRBJ2-3; the D is unclear. V lost 5 bases to trimming and J lost 1 base, with 4 bases between them. There are 12 residues in the CDR3. Germline CDR1 reads SGHVS; CDR2 reads FQNEAQ. The CDR3 reads CASSPGTDTQYF. DNA of the CDR3: TGTGCCAGCAGCCCGGGCACAGATACGCAGTATTTT.

The CDR3 region has the DNA TGTGCCAGCAGGATTCTTGGACAGGGGGCCAACGGCTACACCTTC. Its translation: CASRILGQGANGYTF. The chain combines TRBV6-5 with TRBJ1-2, with 11 bases aligning to TRBD1. After removal of 6 bases from V and 8 bases from J, the junction contained 11 bases not matched to a gene. Germline lookup yields CDR1 MNHEY and CDR2 SVGAGI. The CDR3 sequence is 15 residues long.

The CDR3 loop reads CASSPFGEISYNEQFF. CDR3 nucleotide sequence: TGTGCCAGCAGCCCCTTTGGGGAGATCTCCTACAATGAGCAGTTCTTC. The genes are TRBV7-9 and TRBJ2-1; a weak D match, TRBD2 (5 bases). V lost 5 bases, J lost 0 bases, and 14 bases lay in between. CDR1 is SEHNR, CDR2 FQNEAQ, per germline (reference sequence). CDR3 size: 16 residues.

This clone occurred once. This chain uses TRBV7-9 with TRBJ2-1; no reliable D call. The CDR3 sequence is 13 residues long. The germline V gene encodes CDR1 SEHNR and CDR2 FQNEAQ (reference sequence). The germline V and J ends were trimmed by 5 bases and 5 bases, with 10 bases remaining between them. CDR3 nucleotide sequence: TGTGCCAGCAGCGTGCAGTTGGACAATGAGCAGTTCTTC. Translating it yields CASSVQLDNEQFF.

This clone was seen a single time. V and J are TRBV4-2 and TRBJ2-1, with 9 bases matching TRBD2. The CDR3 length is 16 residues. The V and J ends lost 0 bases and 3 bases, in that order; junction bases with no gene match: 3. The germline V gene encodes CDR1 LGHNA and CDR2 YNFKEQ. The CDR3 loop is CASSQERAGGYNEQFF. In DNA, the CDR3 is TGTGCCAGCAGCCAAGAAAGAGCGGGGGGCTACAATGAGCAGTTCTTC.